A single sample gave rise to the 27 T cell receptor beta chains below, sequenced in a study of blood T cell repertoires in COVID-19. TCRdb's table, derived via immunoSEQ multiplex PCR, lists solely in-frame clones and lacks some. The sample shows about 270,000 clones, approximately 91% of them seen only once. Sequenced sample: PBMCs or T cells enriched from blood (not recorded which). The receptor set was obtained from a woman aged 40-49 years with acute COVID-19.

The chain recombines TRBV9 with TRBJ2-3; D gene uncertain. Germline values: CDR1 SGDLS, CDR2 YYNGEE. The germline V and J ends were trimmed by 1 base and 0 bases, with 6 bases remaining between them. CDR3 size: 14 residues. Here the CDR3 reads CASSVTTSTDTQYF. The CDR3 DNA reads as TGTGCCAGCAGCGTAACGACTAGCACAGATACGCAGTATTTT.

V is TRBV6-1 and J is TRBJ1-5; no definite D call. Germline V gene lookup returns CDR1 MNHNS and CDR2 SASEGT. This CDR3 has 16 amino acids. Trimming cost V 3 bases and J 2 bases, with 14 bases left between them. The CDR3 spells CASSESRGYGNQPQHF. Written as DNA, the CDR3 is TGTGCCAGCAGTGAGAGTAGAGGGTATGGCAATCAGCCCCAGCATTTT.

In its sample, this clone was seen a few times. The gene calls are TRBV5-5 and TRBJ2-7; 9 bases line up with TRBD1. The CDR3 is 15 amino acids. The germline V gene has CDR1 SGHKS and CDR2 YYEKEE (reference sequence). Trimming took 3 bases from V and 0 from J; bases not matched to a gene: 4. CDR3 DNA sequence: TGTGCCAGCAGCTGGGGACAGGGATTCTCCTACGAGCAGTACTTC. Protein product: CASSWGQGFSYEQYF. The full variable domain, completed using reference TRBV5-5 and TRBJ2-7, is DAGVTQSPTHLIKTRGQQVTLRCSPISGHKSVSWYQQVLGQGPQFIFQYYEKEERGRGNFPDRFSARQFPNYSSELNVNALLLGDSALYLCASSWGQGFSYEQYFGPGTRLTVT.

This clone was observed a single time. The chain's CDR3 is CASSPGLALTDTQYF. CDR3 in DNA: TGTGCCAGCTCACCCGGACTAGCGTTGACAGATACGCAGTATTTT. The rearrangement links TRBV18 to TRBJ2-3, with 9 bases aligning to TRBD2. CDR1 is KGHSH and CDR2 is LQKENI in the germline V gene. V shed 3 bases, J shed 3 bases, and the junction held 4 bases outside the gene matches. This CDR3 has 15 residues.

The chain joins TRBV24-1 to TRBJ1-1, with 8 bases fitting TRBD1. After removal of 5 bases from V and 3 bases from J, the junction contained 4 bases not matched to a gene. Germline CDR1 is KGHDR and CDR2 is SFDVKD. The CDR3 is 14 residues long. In DNA, the CDR3 is TGTGCCACCAGTGGGGGACAGGTTGACACTGAAGCTTTCTTT. As protein: CATSGGQVDTEAFF.

V gene TRBV6-5 combines with J gene TRBJ1-2, with 7 positions matching TRBD1. The CDR3 spans 15 residues. The V gene end was trimmed by 0 bases and the J gene end by 3 bases; junction bases not matched to a gene: 4. Germline-derived CDR1 and CDR2 are MNHEY and SVGAGI. CDR3 in amino acids: CASSYSIRGDYGYTF. CDR3 bases: TGTGCCAGCAGTTACTCAATCAGGGGGGACTATGGCTACACCTTC.

The chain joins TRBV5-8 to TRBJ1-5; TRBD1 matches 7 bases. The V gene's germline CDR1 is SGHTS and CDR2 YDEGEE. The length of the CDR3 is 15 residues. The ends lost 6 bases at V and 1 base at J; junction bases unmatched: 7. CDR3 bases: TGTGCCAGCACCCGACAGGGAATAAGCAATCAGCCCCAGCATTTT. This encodes CASTRQGISNQPQHF. Full variable domain (outside the CDR3, taken from reference TRBV5-8 and TRBJ1-5): EAGVTQSPTHLIKTRGQQATLRCSPISGHTSVYWYQQALGLGLQFLLWYDEGEERNRGNFPPRFSGRQFPNYSSELNVNALELEDSALYLCASTRQGISNQPQHFGDGTRLSIL.

The V call is TRBV29-1, the J call TRBJ1-2, with 8 bases lining up with TRBD1. Germline CDR1 and CDR2: SQVTM and ANQGSEA. With V trimmed by 4 bases and J by 7 bases, 8 bases remained unmatched. This CDR3 region has 13 residues. In nucleotides, the CDR3 is TGCAGCGTTGTAACAGGGGGATTCGGTGGCTACACCTTC. Its translation: CSVVTGGFGGYTF.

This rearrangement joins TRBV3-1 (or the pseudogene TRBV3-2) to TRBJ2-5, with TRBD2 matching 8 bases. The CDR3 covers 18 residues. Trimming at V came to 6 bases and at J to 5 bases, leaving 20 bases not matched to a gene. Germline V gene lookup returns CDR1 LGHDT and CDR2 YNNKEL (reference sequence). CDR3 protein: CASSRAQSVAGYTETQYF. The CDR3 coding sequence is TGTGCCAGCAGTCGAGCCCAGAGTGTAGCGGGGTATACTGAGACCCAGTACTTC.

V and J are TRBV11-1 and TRBJ2-2, with 8 bases aligning to TRBD1. This CDR3 is built from 15 residues. The germline gives CDR1 SGHAT, CDR2 FQDESV (reference sequence). V gave up 6 bases and J gave up 4 bases; unmatched junction bases: 7. The CDR3 reads CASSSDRAGTGELFF. CDR3 bases: TGTGCCAGCAGTTCGGACAGGGCGGGCACCGGGGAGCTGTTTTTT.

DNA for the CDR3: TGCGCCAGCAGCCCAGGACAGGTCTACTCTGGAAACACCATATATTTT. This encodes CASSPGQVYSGNTIYF. The chain carries TRBV5-1 and TRBJ1-3, with 7 bases fitting TRBD1. The germline V gene has CDR1 SGHRS and CDR2 YFSETQ. The CDR3 runs 16 residues. Trimming cost V 4 bases and J 0 bases; bases outside gene matches: 7.

V usage is TRBV5-1 and J usage is TRBJ2-5; 11 bases align to TRBD1. In germline, CDR1 is SGHRS, CDR2 YFSETQ. The CDR3 consists of 14 residues. V shed 3 bases, J shed 6 bases, and the junction held 4 bases outside the gene matches. CDR3 in amino acids: CASSWGQGVKTQYF. The CDR3 region has the DNA TGCGCCAGCAGCTGGGGACAGGGGGTGAAGACCCAGTACTTC.

The V call is TRBV2, the J call TRBJ1-4; D gene uncertain. Germline V gene data show CDR1 as SNHLY and CDR2 as FYNNEI. V shed 2 bases and J shed 0 bases, with 4 bases lying between them. The CDR3 covers 14 residues. The CDR3 nucleotides read TGTGCCAGCAGTGAACTTGCAACTAATGAAAAACTGTTTTTT. Translated, it gives CASSELATNEKLFF. Based on the CDR3 plus reference TRBV2 and TRBJ1-4, the full variable domain is EPEVTQTPSHQVTQMGQEVILRCVPISNHLYFYWYRQILGQKVEFLVSFYNNEISEKSEIFDDQFSVERPDGSNFTLKIRSTKLEDSAMYFCASSELATNEKLFFGSGTQLSVL.

The sample holds many counts of this clone. CDR3 region: CAWRDSGGEETQYF. Written as DNA, the CDR3 is TGTGCCTGGAGGGATAGTGGGGGGGAAGAGACCCAGTACTTC. J is TRBJ2-5 and V is TRBV30, with 7 nucleotides matching TRBD2. The CDR3 runs to 14 residues. V lost 3 bases, J lost 3 bases, and 7 bases stayed unmatched. Germline lookup yields CDR1 GTSNPN and CDR2 SVGIG (reference sequence).

The chain recombines TRBV19 with TRBJ2-1; 11 nucleotides agree with TRBD2. The CDR3 is 16 residues long. V gave up 7 bases and J gave up 7 bases; unmatched junction bases: 12. CDR1 and CDR2 from the germline V gene are LNHDA and SQIVND (reference sequence). CDR3: CASTSLAGGRGNEQFF. CDR3 bases: TGTGCCAGTACCTCCTTAGCGGGGGGGCGTGGAAATGAGCAGTTCTTC.

This chain joins TRBV6-6 and TRBJ1-1; TRBD1 might be the D (6 bases). Deletions cut 5 bases from V and 4 bases from J, with 23 bases between. The CDR3 consists of 17 residues. The germline V gene has CDR1 MNHNY and CDR2 SVGAGI (reference sequence). This chain's CDR3 is CASSPDLGGQVGTEAFF. CDR3 sequence (DNA): TGTGCCAGCAGTCCAGACCTGGGGGGGCAAGTGGGCACTGAAGCTTTCTTT.

V and J are TRBV27 and TRBJ1-6; D possibly corresponds to TRBD1 (5 bases). This CDR3 spans 12 amino acids. Trimming took 5 bases from V and 9 from J, leaving 8 bases between them. Germline assignment: CDR1 MNHEY and CDR2 SMNVEV (reference sequence). The CDR3 sequence: CASSRQGSPLHF. In DNA, the CDR3 is TGTGCCAGCAGTCGCCAGGGTTCACCCCTCCACTTT.

This clone was counted between two and nine times. V gene TRBV19 combines with J gene TRBJ1-3, with 10 bases aligning to TRBD1. The CDR3 runs to 15 residues. J was trimmed by 3 bases and V by 6 bases; bases with no gene match: 5. The germline V gene encodes CDR1 LNHDA and CDR2 SQIVND (reference sequence). The CDR3 spells CASSTGQGFGNTIYF. The CDR3, as DNA: TGTGCCAGTAGCACGGGACAGGGGTTTGGAAACACCATATATTTT.

This chain connects TRBV5-4 to TRBJ1-2, with D unclear. The CDR3 runs 15 residues. V shed 0 bases and J shed 7 bases, with 16 bases lying between them. Germline assignment: CDR1 SGHNT and CDR2 YYREEE (reference sequence). The CDR3 spells CASSLARPSGSGYTF. The CDR3 DNA reads TGTGCCAGCAGCTTGGCCCGGCCTTCGGGTAGTGGCTACACCTTC.

The chain has TRBV18 and TRBJ2-7; possible D gene TRBD2, 5 bases. The CDR3 consists of 14 residues. CDR1 is KGHSH and CDR2 is LQKENI in the germline V gene. Trimming left V 3 bases short and J 3 bases short, with 12 bases between. CDR3: CASSPVPGSYEQYF. The CDR3 nucleotides are TGTGCCAGCTCACCGGTGCCGGGAAGCTACGAGCAGTACTTC.

The rearrangement links TRBV27 to TRBJ1-5; perhaps TRBD1 as D (6 bases). Per the germline V gene, CDR1 is MNHEY and CDR2 is SMNVEV (reference sequence). The CDR3 runs to 19 residues. V shed 4 bases and J shed 2 bases, with 24 bases lying between them. The CDR3 nucleotides read TGTGCCAGCAGTTCCTATCCCCCAGGGGCCAGAGGTGGCAATCAGCCCCAGCATTTT. Translated, it gives CASSSYPPGARGGNQPQHF.

The genes are TRBV5-1 and TRBJ2-1; 9 bases are shared with TRBD2. The CDR3 has 13 residues. Trimming took 6 bases from V and 7 from J; bases not matched to a gene: 5. The germline CDR1 and CDR2 sequences are SGHRS and YFSETQ. The CDR3 loop is CASMASGINEQFF. CDR3 nucleotides: TGCGCCAGCATGGCTAGCGGGATAAATGAGCAGTTCTTC.

The V gene is TRBV24-1, the J gene TRBJ2-1, with a tentative D call TRBD2 (5 bases). Germline V lookup: CDR1 KGHDR, CDR2 SFDVKD. V lost 10 bases to trimming and J lost 6 bases, with 12 bases between them. CDR3 length equals 12 residues. The DNA for the CDR3 is TGTGCCACTGGCGGGCAGTTCAATGAGCAGTTCTTC. Amino acid sequence: CATGGQFNEQFF.

The gene calls are TRBV4-1 and TRBJ1-6; 8 bases line up with TRBD1. The CDR3 loop spans 16 amino acids. The J segment lost 10 bases and the V segment lost 1 base, leaving 9 bases of the junction unmatched. Per germline, CDR1 MGHRA and CDR2 YSYEKL. The CDR3 sequence: CASSQGQGKQESPLHF. Here the CDR3 DNA reads TGCGCCAGCAGCCAAGGACAGGGGAAGCAGGAATCACCCCTCCACTTT.

This chain uses TRBV7-9 with TRBJ2-7; D possibly corresponds to TRBD2 (7 bases). Trimming pared 5 bases from V and 7 bases from J, leaving 15 bases between. This CDR3 has 13 residues. Germline-derived CDR1 and CDR2 are SEHNR and FQNEAQ (reference sequence). DNA for the CDR3: TGTGCCAGCAGCGCGGGGGCCTTTGGGGAGCAGTACTTC. Encoded protein: CASSAGAFGEQYF.

The chain has TRBV5-4 and TRBJ1-2; 8 bases are a match to TRBD1. Unmatched junction bases numbered 3, after V lost 1 base and J lost 4 bases. The CDR3 is made up of 14 amino acids. Germline-derived CDR1 and CDR2 are SGHNT and YYREEE (reference sequence). CDR3 coding DNA: TGTGCCAGCAGCTTGCAGGGGGCCGTCTATGGCTACACCTTC. Protein sequence: CASSLQGAVYGYTF.

J is TRBJ1-2 and V is TRBV5-1, with TRBD1 as a possible D gene (6 bases). Germline V gene lookup returns CDR1 SGHRS and CDR2 YFSETQ. V was shortened by 4 bases and J by 5 bases, with 18 bases between the two germline ends. There are 15 residues in the CDR3. The CDR3 bases are TGCGCCAGCAGCCCAAAGACAGGCTCGGTTTATGGCTACACCTTC. Amino acids: CASSPKTGSVYGYTF.